This T cell receptor (beta chain) appears in the sequencing data of a study of graft-versus-host responses after intestinal transplantation. This clone has a handful of counts. Germline lookup yields CDR1 MNHNS and CDR2 SASEGT. This CDR3 contains 13 residues. Between the trimmed V and J ends, which lost 1 base and 5 bases, there was a span of 8 bases. TCRdb's table, derived via immunoSEQ multiplex PCR, lists solely in-frame clones and lacks some. The table shows approximately 22,000 clones, with around 42% occurring only once. This receptor was identified in a human patient who received an intestinal transplant. The V call is TRBV6-1, the J call TRBJ1-2; no firm D call. This specimen consisted of alloreactive CD4+ T cells from a mixed lymphocyte reaction culture, obtained before intestinal transplant. The subset was: CFSE-low proliferating T cells sorted from roughly six-day pre-transplant mixed lymphocyte reaction (GvH or HvG direction). The CDR3 sequence is CASSEVAPYGYTF. The DNA for the CDR3 is TGTGCCAGCAGTGAAGTAGCCCCTTATGGCTACACCTTC.